This is a list of T cell receptor beta chains from one sample in a study of blood T cell repertoires in COVID-19. The protocol was immunoSEQ multiplex PCR, while the TCRdb copy is restricted to in-frame clones and leaves out a portion. The repertoire holds some 64,000 clones, with around 80% as singletons. The sample taken for sequencing was peripheral blood. All receptors come from a human donor in a cohort sampled during active COVID-19. Both conserved end residues are part of each CDR3. A D gene is named only where the DNA matches it firmly. A row's size may be missing; if present it is once, few, many or a size class.

v_gene	d_gene	j_gene	abundance	CDR3nt	CDR3aa
TRBV7-2	TRBD2	TRBJ2-2	NA	TGTGCCAGCAGCCCGTCTAGCGGGGGTGCGAACACCGGGGAGCTGTTTTTT	CASSPSSGGANTGELFF
TRBV6-5	NA	TRBJ1-1	NA	TGTGCCAGCAGTTACGTCGTAGCGGCTGAAGCTTTCTTT	CASSYVVAAEAFF
TRBV29-1	NA	TRBJ2-5	NA	TGCAGCGTTGAAGTTTCCAGGGCTCAAGAGACCCAGTACTTC	CSVEVSRAQETQYF
TRBV6-5	NA	TRBJ1-2	NA	TGTGCCAGCAGACCCACAGGAAACTATGGCTACACCTTC	CASRPTGNYGYTF
TRBV30	TRBD1	TRBJ1-6	NA	TGTGCCTGGAAGGCACCAGGGGGAAACTCACCCCTCCACTTT	CAWKAPGGNSPLHF
TRBV13	NA	TRBJ1-1	NA	TGTGCCAGCAGGCTAGTCCAGAACACTGAAGCTTTCTTT	CASRLVQNTEAFF
TRBV11-2	NA	TRBJ2-2	NA	TGTGCCAGAGGAGGGACCGGGGAGCTGTTTTTT	CARGGTGELFF
TRBV12-3/TRBV12-4	TRBD1	TRBJ1-2	few	TGTGCCAGCAGGAGGGACAGCGTATATGGCTACACCTTC	CASRRDSVYGYTF
TRBV2	NA	TRBJ1-2	NA	TGTGCCAGCACCGGGGGGGGACTCCCCTATGGCTACACCTTC	CASTGGGLPYGYTF
TRBV7-9	TRBD2	TRBJ2-5	NA	TGTGCCAGCAGCATCCTAGGGCCGCGGGGGAAGGAAGAGACCCAGTACTTC	CASSILGPRGKEETQYF
TRBV5-5	TRBD1	TRBJ2-7	few	TGTGCCAGCAGCTTGGCCTGGGGACAGGGGTACGAGCAGTACTTC	CASSLAWGQGYEQYF
TRBV6-6	TRBD1	TRBJ1-2	NA	TGTGCCAGCCATACAGGGGGCAGAGACGGCTACACCTTC	CASHTGGRDGYTF
TRBV28	TRBD1	TRBJ2-1	few	TGTGCCAGCACCCCTCGGACAGGGGGCCGGTACAATGAGCAGTTCTTC	CASTPRTGGRYNEQFF
TRBV12-3/TRBV12-4	TRBD1	TRBJ2-7	NA	TGTGCCAGCACGGGGACAGTCTACGAGCAGTACTTC	CASTGTVYEQYF
TRBV9	NA	TRBJ2-2	once	TGTGCCAGCAGCGTAGGTACGAACACCGGGGAGCTGTTTTTT	CASSVGTNTGELFF
TRBV7-7	TRBD2	TRBJ2-1	NA	TGTGCTAGCAGCTCTCAGGCGACTAGCGGTTACAATGAGCAGTTCTTC	CASSSQATSGYNEQFF
TRBV19	NA	TRBJ1-1	NA	TGTGCCAGTAGTATAGGTACAGCCAGCCTGTACACTGAAGCTTTCTTT	CASSIGTASLYTEAFF
TRBV11-1	NA	TRBJ1-3	NA	TGTGCCAGCAGCTTAAATTCGGGTAACACCATATATTTT	CASSLNSGNTIYF
TRBV10-3	TRBD1	TRBJ2-5	NA	TGTGCCATCAGTGGACAGGGGCGGGAGACCCAGTACTTC	CAISGQGRETQYF
TRBV30	TRBD1	TRBJ2-7	few	TGTGCCTGGAGTGGGACAGGGGGTACCTACGAGCAGTACTTC	CAWSGTGGTYEQYF
TRBV2	NA	TRBJ2-2	NA	TGTGCCAGCAGTACAGGGACCGGGGAGCTGTTTTTT	CASSTGTGELFF
TRBV27	TRBD1	TRBJ1-2	NA	TGTGCCAGCGCCCAAACAGGGGGCTATGGCTACACCTTC	CASAQTGGYGYTF
TRBV7-3	NA	TRBJ1-2	once	TGTGCCAGCAGCTTAAACAGGGAATCTGGCTACACCTTC	CASSLNRESGYTF
TRBV2	NA	TRBJ2-5	NA	TGTGCCAGCAGACGACAGCCTCTCAACCAAGAGACCCAGTACTTC	CASRRQPLNQETQYF
TRBV10-1	NA	TRBJ1-5	NA	TGCGCCAGTAGGCATTCAGGCGGGGGGGTTTTGGCTCAGCCCCAGCATTTT	CASRHSGGGVLAQPQHF